The following is a T cell receptor (beta chain) sequence with its context. The CDR3 runs 17 residues. V was clipped by 3 bases and J by 0 bases, with 16 bases between them. The V gene's germline CDR1 is SGHRS and CDR2 YFSETQ. The sample is drawn from a study of blood T cell repertoires in COVID-19. Across the whole study: COVID-19 samples, acute and convalescent, were from the United States, Italy and Spain. In each case, the material was cDNA or gDNA derived from T cells, B-cell-depleted T cells, or PBMCs.

Per the original methods: By means of reference gene primer amplification, nucleated cell counts were estimated. TCRdb keeps only in-frame clones here, not all; method: immunoSEQ multiplex PCR. V, J and clone size were drawn from that table, and D and trimming were deduced from the DNA. Of 150,000 or so clones in the sample, 80% to 90% are singletons; the top ten hold approximately 18%. The chain joins TRBV5-1 to TRBJ1-3; possible D gene TRBD1, 6 bases. The receptor was derived from a woman older than 75 with acute or convalescent COVID-19. Sequencing was performed on peripheral blood. CDR3 DNA: TGCGCCAGCAGCTCGGACAGAATTAGGCCCTCTGGAAACACCATATATTTT. Its protein is CASSSDRIRPSGNTIYF.